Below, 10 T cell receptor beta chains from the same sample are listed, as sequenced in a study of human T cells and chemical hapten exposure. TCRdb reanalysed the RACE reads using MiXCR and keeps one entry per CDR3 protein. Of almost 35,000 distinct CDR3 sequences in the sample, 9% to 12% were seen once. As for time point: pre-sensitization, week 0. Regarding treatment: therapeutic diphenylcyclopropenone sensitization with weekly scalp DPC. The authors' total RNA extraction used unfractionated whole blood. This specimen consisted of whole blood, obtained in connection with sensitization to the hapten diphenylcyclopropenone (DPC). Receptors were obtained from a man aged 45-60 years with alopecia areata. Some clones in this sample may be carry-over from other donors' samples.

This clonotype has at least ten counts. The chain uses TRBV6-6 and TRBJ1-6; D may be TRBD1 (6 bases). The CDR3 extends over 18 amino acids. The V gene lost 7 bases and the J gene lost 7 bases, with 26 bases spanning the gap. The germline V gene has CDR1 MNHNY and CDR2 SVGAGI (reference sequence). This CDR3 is CASTRILDLGARNSPLHF. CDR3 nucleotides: TGTGCCAGCACGAGAATACTGGATCTGGGGGCGAGGAATTCACCCCTCCACTTT.

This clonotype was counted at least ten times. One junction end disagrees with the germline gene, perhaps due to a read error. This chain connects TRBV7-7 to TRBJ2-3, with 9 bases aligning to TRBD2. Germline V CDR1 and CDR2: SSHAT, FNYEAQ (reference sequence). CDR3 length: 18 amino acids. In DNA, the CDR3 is TGTGCTAGCAGCTTAACTCCGCCTAGCGGGACCCTCACAGATACGCAGTATTTT. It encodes CASSLTPPSGTLTDTQYF.

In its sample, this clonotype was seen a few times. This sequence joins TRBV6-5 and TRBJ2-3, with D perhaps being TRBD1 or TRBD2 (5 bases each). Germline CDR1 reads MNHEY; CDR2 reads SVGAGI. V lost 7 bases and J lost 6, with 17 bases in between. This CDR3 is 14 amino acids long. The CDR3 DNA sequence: TGTGCCAGCACAAACGGGGCTAGCTGGGATACGCAGTATTTT. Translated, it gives CASTNGASWDTQYF.

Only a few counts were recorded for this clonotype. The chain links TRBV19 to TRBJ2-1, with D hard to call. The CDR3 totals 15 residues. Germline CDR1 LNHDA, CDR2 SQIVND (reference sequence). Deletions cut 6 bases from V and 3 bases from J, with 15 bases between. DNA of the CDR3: TGTGCCAGTAGCCGCGAAGTTAGTATCTACAATGAGCAGTTCTTC. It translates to CASSREVSIYNEQFF.

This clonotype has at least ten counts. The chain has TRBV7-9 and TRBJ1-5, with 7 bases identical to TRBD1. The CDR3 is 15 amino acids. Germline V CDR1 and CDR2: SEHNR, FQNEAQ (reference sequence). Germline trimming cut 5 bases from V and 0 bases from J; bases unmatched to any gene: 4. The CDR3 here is CASSPGQFSNQPQHF. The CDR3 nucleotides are TGTGCCAGCAGCCCGGGACAGTTTAGCAATCAGCCCCAGCATTTT.

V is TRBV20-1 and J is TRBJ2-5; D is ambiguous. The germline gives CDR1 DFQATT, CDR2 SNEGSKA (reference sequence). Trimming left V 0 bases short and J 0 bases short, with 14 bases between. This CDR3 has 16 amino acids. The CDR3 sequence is CSARDIVRQNQETQYF. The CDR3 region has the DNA TGCAGTGCTAGAGATATTGTGCGGCAGAACCAAGAGACCCAGTACTTC.

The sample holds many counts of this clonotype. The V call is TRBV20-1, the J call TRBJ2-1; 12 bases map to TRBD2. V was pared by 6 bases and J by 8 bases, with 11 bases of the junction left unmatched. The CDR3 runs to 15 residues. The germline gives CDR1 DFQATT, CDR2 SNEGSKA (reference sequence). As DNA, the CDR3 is TGCAGTGCACGACCCGGGACTAGCGGGTGGGATGAGCAGTTCTTC. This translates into CSARPGTSGWDEQFF.

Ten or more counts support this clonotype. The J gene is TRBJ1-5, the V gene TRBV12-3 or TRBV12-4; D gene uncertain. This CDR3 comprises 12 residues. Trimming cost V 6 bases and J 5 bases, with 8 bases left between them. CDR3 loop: CASRTLDQPQHF. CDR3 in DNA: TGTGCCAGCAGAACCTTAGATCAGCCCCAGCATTTT.

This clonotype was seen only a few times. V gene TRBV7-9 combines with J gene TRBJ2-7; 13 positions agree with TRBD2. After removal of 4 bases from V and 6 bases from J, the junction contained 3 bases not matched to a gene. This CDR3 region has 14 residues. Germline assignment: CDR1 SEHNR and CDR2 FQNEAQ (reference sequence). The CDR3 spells CASSYGLAGVEQYF. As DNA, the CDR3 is TGTGCCAGCAGCTATGGACTAGCGGGAGTCGAGCAGTACTTC.

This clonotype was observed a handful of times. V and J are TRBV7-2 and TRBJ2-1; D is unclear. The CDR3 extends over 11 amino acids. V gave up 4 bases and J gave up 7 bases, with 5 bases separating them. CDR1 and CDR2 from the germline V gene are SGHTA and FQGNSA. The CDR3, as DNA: TGTGCCAGCAGCTCGTTTAATGAGCAGTTCTTC. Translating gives CASSSFNEQFF.